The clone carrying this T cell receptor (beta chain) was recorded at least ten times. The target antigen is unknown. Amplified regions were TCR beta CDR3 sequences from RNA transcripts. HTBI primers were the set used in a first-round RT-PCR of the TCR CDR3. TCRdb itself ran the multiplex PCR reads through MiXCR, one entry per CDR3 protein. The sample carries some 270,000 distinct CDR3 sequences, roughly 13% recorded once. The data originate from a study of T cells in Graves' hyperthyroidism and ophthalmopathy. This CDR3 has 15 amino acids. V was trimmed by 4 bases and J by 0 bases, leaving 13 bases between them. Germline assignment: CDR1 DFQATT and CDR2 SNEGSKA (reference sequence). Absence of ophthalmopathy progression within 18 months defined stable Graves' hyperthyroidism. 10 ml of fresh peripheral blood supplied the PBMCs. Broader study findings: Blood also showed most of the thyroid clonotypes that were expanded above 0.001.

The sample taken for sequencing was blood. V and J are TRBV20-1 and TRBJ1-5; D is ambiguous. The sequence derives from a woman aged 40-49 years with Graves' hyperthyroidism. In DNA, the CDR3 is TGCAGTGCTATTGACGGTCGGTATAGCAATCAGCCCCAGCATTTT. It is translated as CSAIDGRYSNQPQHF.